The rows below give T cell receptor beta chains drawn from one sample of a study of CD8+ T cells in alopecia areata. The table came from immunoSEQ multiplex PCR; TCRdb's copy has only in-frame clones and leaves some out. The sample includes some 150,000 clones, about 50% of them seen just once. The sequenced sample was CD8+ T cells sorted from blood, obtained at week 0. The receptors stem from a human donor with alopecia areata. CDR3s include the opening cysteine and the closing phenylalanine or tryptophan. A D gene is named only where the DNA matches it firmly. Some rows mark clone size as missing; the rest say once, few, many or name a class of expanded clone.

TRBV30,TRBJ2-3,NA,NA,12,TGTGCCTGGAGTGAGGGGGGCCCCACGCAGTATTTT,CAWSEGGPTQYF
TRBV25-1,TRBJ2-7,NA,NA,11,TGTGCCAGCAGTGAACGGGTCGAGCAGTACTTC,CASSERVEQYF
TRBV27,TRBJ1-2,NA,NA,13,TGTGCCAGCAGTCTGCAGGCTAACTATGGCTACACCTTC,CASSLQANYGYTF
TRBV7-3,TRBJ2-1,NA,NA,13,TGTGCCAGCAGCTCTACCTTCTACAATGAGCAGTTCTTC,CASSSTFYNEQFF
TRBV5-1,TRBJ2-7,TRBD2,NA,14,TGCGCCAGCAGCTTCGGGGACTACTCCTACGAGCAGTACTTC,CASSFGDYSYEQYF
TRBV27,TRBJ2-7,NA,NA,13,TGTGCCACCCTTTCCAGGGGCTCCTACGAGCAGTACTTC,CATLSRGSYEQYF
TRBV2,TRBJ2-5,NA,NA,13,TGTGCCAGCACCCAGTGGGTCCAAGAGACCCAGTACTTC,CASTQWVQETQYF
TRBV11-2,TRBJ1-5,NA,NA,13,TGTGCCAGCAGCTGGGGACAAAATCAGCCCCAGCATTTT,CASSWGQNQPQHF
TRBV19,TRBJ2-2,NA,few,12,TGTGCCAGTAGTATACCACCCGGGGAGCTGTTTTTT,CASSIPPGELFF
TRBV10-3,TRBJ1-6,TRBD1,NA,15,TGTGCCATCAGTGAGAACCGGGACAGTAATTCACCCCTCCACTTT,CAISENRDSNSPLHF
TRBV29-1,TRBJ2-1,NA,NA,13,TGCAGCGTTGAAGTCCCTCCTGAGAATGAGCAGTTCTTC,CSVEVPPENEQFF
TRBV7-9,TRBJ2-2,TRBD1,NA,14,TGTGCCACCCGGGACAGAGCGAACACCGGGGAGCTGTTTTTT,CATRDRANTGELFF
TRBV19,TRBJ1-1,NA,few,15,TGTGCCTCAAGGGCGGTCGAGAGCATGAACACTGAAGCTTTCTTT,CASRAVESMNTEAFF
TRBV30,TRBJ1-1,NA,few,13,TGTGCCTGGAGCCCGGGACTCAGAGGGCACTATTTCTTT,CAWSPGLRGHYFF
TRBV6-4,TRBJ1-1,NA,NA,13,TGTGCCGAAGAAGGGGCGAAGAACACTGAAGCTTTCTTT,CAEEGAKNTEAFF
TRBV7-7,TRBJ2-3,NA,NA,15,TGTGCCAGCAGCTTAACATCTTCTAGCACAGATACGCAGTATTTT,CASSLTSSSTDTQYF
TRBV6-5,TRBJ1-2,TRBD1,NA,12,TGTGCCACACGACAGGGAGGGTATGGCTACACCTTC,CATRQGGYGYTF
TRBV6-5,TRBJ2-7,TRBD1,NA,14,TGTGCCAGCAGTTATGGCAGGGGGCTCGGAGAGCAGTACTTC,CASSYGRGLGEQYF
TRBV30,TRBJ2-2,TRBD2,NA,14,TGTGCCTGGTCGGCTAGCGGGGGCACCGGGGAGCTGTTTTTT,CAWSASGGTGELFF
TRBV15,TRBJ2-7,NA,NA,16,TGTGCCACCAGCAGGGCAGGGGTCCCGAGCTCCTACGAGCAGTACTTC,CATSRAGVPSSYEQYF
TRBV29-1,TRBJ2-5,NA,many,11,TGCAGCGGCTTAGAACAAGAGACCCAGTACTTC,CSGLEQETQYF
TRBV25-1,TRBJ1-2,NA,NA,14,TGTGCCAGCAGTGAATTTGAGGGAGAGGGTGGCTACACCTTC,CASSEFEGEGGYTF
TRBV18,TRBJ2-1,NA,NA,15,TGTGCCAGCTCACCACCGCTGACTAGGGACAATGAGCAGTTCTTC,CASSPPLTRDNEQFF
TRBV5-1,TRBJ1-5,NA,few,15,TGCGCCAGCAGCTTGGCCGGGAATAGCAATCAGCCCCAGCATTTT,CASSLAGNSNQPQHF
TRBV4-3,TRBJ2-7,NA,NA,16,TGCGCCAGCAGCCAAGCTTGGGGGGACGACTCCTACGAGCAGTACTTC,CASSQAWGDDSYEQYF
TRBV25-1,TRBJ2-2,NA,few,15,TGTGCCAGCAGTGAAGACGGACTTAACACCGGGGAGCTGTTTTTT,CASSEDGLNTGELFF
TRBV29-1,TRBJ2-1,TRBD1,once,14,TGCAGCGTTGCCGGGACAGAGACCAACAATGAGCAGTTCTTC,CSVAGTETNNEQFF
TRBV4-1,TRBJ2-7,TRBD2,NA,15,TGCGCCAGCAGCCAAGACTCTAGCGGCACCTACGAGCAGTACTTC,CASSQDSSGTYEQYF
TRBV13,TRBJ2-1,NA,once,12,TGTGCCAGCAGCCCTCAAAACAATGAGCAGTTCTTC,CASSPQNNEQFF
TRBV15,TRBJ2-7,NA,few,13,TGTGCCACCAGCGGGGACGCTACCTACGAGCAGTACTTC,CATSGDATYEQYF
TRBV29-1,TRBJ2-7,TRBD2,few,13,TGCAGCGCCTCGGGAGGGCAGAGTTACGAGCAGTACTTC,CSASGGQSYEQYF
TRBV9,TRBJ1-6,NA,NA,13,TGTGCCAGCAGCGTAGATGTCAATTCACCCCTCCACTTT,CASSVDVNSPLHF
TRBV25-1,TRBJ2-7,NA,few,14,TGTGCCAGCAGCAACTTAGGCGATGGGGGCGAGCAGTACTTC,CASSNLGDGGEQYF
TRBV27,TRBJ2-2,NA,once,12,TGTGCCAGCAGTTTTGCGACCGGGGAGCTGTTTTTT,CASSFATGELFF
TRBV2,TRBJ1-6,TRBD1,NA,16,TGTGCCAGCAGAAACCCGGGACAGGGGGCCGATTCACCCCTCCACTTT,CASRNPGQGADSPLHF
TRBV12-5,TRBJ2-3,NA,NA,11,TGTGCTAGTGGTTTTACAGATACGCAGTATTTT,CASGFTDTQYF
TRBV7-6,TRBJ2-2,NA,NA,17,TGTGCCAGCAGCTTAGTGTCGTATTGGGCGTGCACCGGGGAGCTGTTTTTT,CASSLVSYWACTGELFF